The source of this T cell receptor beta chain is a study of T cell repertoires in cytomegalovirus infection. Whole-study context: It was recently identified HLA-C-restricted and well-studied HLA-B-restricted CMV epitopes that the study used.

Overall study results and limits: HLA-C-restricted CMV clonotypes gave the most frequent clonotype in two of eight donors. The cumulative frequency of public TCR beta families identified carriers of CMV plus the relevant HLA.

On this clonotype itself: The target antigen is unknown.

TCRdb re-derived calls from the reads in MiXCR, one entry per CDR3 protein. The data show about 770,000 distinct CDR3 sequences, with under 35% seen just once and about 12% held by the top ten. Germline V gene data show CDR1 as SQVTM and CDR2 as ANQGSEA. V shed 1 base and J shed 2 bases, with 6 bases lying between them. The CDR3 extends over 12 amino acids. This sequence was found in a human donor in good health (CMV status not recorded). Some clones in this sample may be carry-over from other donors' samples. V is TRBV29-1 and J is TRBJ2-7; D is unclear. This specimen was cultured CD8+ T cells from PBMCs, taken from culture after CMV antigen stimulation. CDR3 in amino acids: CSVEGGTYEQYF. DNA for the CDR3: TGCAGCGTTGAAGGCGGAACCTACGAGCAGTACTTC.